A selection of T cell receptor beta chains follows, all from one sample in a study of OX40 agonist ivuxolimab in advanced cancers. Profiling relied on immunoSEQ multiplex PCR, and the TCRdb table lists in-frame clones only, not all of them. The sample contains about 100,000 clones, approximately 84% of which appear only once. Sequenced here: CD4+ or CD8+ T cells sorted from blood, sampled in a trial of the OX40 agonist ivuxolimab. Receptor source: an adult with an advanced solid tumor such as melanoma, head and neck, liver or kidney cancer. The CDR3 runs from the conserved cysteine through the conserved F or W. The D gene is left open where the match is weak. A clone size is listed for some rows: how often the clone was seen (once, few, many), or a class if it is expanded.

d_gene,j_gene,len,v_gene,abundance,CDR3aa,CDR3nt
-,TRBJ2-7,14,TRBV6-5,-,CASSTIGNSYEQYF,TGTGCCAGCAGTACGATCGGGAACTCCTACGAGCAGTACTTC
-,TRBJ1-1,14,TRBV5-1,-,CASSGGRLNTEAFF,TGCGCCAGCAGCGGTGGACGGCTGAACACTGAAGCTTTCTTT
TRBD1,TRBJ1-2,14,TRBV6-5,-,CASSPPGQNYGYTF,TGTGCCAGCAGTCCCCCGGGACAGAACTATGGCTACACCTTC
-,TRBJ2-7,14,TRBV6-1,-,CASAGTLADYEQYF,TGTGCCAGCGCAGGGACCCTAGCCGACTACGAGCAGTACTTC
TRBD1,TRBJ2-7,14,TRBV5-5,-,CASSHPGQGNEQYF,TGTGCCAGCAGCCACCCGGGACAGGGAAACGAGCAGTACTTC
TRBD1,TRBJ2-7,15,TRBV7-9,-,CASSQLQGENYEQYF,TGTGCCAGCAGCCAACTCCAGGGGGAGAACTACGAGCAGTACTTC
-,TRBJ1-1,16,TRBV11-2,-,CASSLSTFRAPTEAFF,TGTGCCAGCAGCCTGTCGACATTCAGGGCCCCCACTGAAGCTTTCTTT
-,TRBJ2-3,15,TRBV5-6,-,CASSWTIEKTDTQYF,TGTGCCAGCAGCTGGACTATCGAGAAGACAGATACGCAGTATTTT
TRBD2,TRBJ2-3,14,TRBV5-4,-,CASSLRRGSDTQYF,TGTGCCAGCAGCTTACGGCGGGGGTCAGATACGCAGTATTTT
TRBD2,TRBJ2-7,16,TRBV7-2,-,CASSRDASGSSYEQYF,TGTGCCAGCAGCAGAGATGCTAGCGGCAGCTCCTACGAGCAGTACTTC
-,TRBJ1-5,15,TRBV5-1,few,CASSPGGGQEQPQHF,TGCGCCAGCAGTCCCGGAGGGGGGCAGGAACAGCCCCAGCATTTT
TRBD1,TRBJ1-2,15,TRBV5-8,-,CASSPRDRSNYGYTF,TGTGCCAGCAGCCCAAGGGACAGGTCTAACTATGGCTACACCTTC
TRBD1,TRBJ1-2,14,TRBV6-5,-,CASSYSQGRYGYTF,TGTGCCAGCAGTTACTCACAGGGGCGCTATGGCTACACCTTC
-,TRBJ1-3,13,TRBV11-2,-,CASTPGRGHTIYF,TGTGCCAGCACCCCGGGGCGGGGGCACACCATATATTTT
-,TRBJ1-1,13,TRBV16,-,CASSQSRQSQAFF,TGTGCCAGCAGCCAATCGCGACAAAGCCAAGCTTTCTTT
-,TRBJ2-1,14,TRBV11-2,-,CASSPRDGRDEQFF,TGTGCCAGCAGCCCCCGTGATGGGAGAGATGAGCAGTTCTTC
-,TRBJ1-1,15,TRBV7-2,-,CASSKDSPQGTEAFF,TGTGCCAGCAGCAAGGACAGTCCGCAGGGAACTGAAGCTTTCTTT
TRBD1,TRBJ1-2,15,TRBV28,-,CASSPSRQGAWGYTF,TGTGCCAGCAGTCCATCCCGACAGGGGGCATGGGGCTACACCTTC
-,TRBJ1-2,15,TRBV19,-,CASSIGQGRNYGYTF,TGTGCCAGTAGTATAGGGCAGGGCCGTAACTATGGCTACACCTTC
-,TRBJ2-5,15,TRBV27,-,CASSLSGRKEETQYF,TGTGCCAGCAGTTTATCCGGACGGAAAGAAGAGACCCAGTACTTC
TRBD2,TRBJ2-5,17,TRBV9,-,CASSVAVGLAVQETQYF,TGTGCCAGCAGCGTAGCCGTGGGGCTAGCGGTTCAAGAGACCCAGTACTTC
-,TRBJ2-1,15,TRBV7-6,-,CASSPGWTDYNEQFF,TGTGCCAGCAGCCCAGGGTGGACGGATTACAATGAGCAGTTCTTC
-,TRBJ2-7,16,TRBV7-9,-,CASSFSGAPSSYEQYF,TGTGCCAGCAGCTTCTCTGGGGCCCCGAGCTCCTACGAGCAGTACTTC
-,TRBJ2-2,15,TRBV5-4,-,CASSLRGMDTGELFF,TGTGCCAGCAGCTTAAGGGGGATGGACACCGGGGAGCTGTTTTTT
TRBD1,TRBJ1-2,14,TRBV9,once,CASSVDPGGFGYTF,TGTGCCAGCAGCGTAGATCCAGGGGGGTTTGGCTACACCTTC
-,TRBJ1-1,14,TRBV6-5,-,CASSPRQLNTEAFF,TGTGCCAGCAGCCCACGCCAGCTGAACACTGAAGCTTTCTTT
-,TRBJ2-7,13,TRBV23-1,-,CASSCDISYEQYF,TGCGCCAGCAGTTGTGATATCTCCTACGAGCAGTACTTC
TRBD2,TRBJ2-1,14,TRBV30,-,CAWSPSGSHNEQFF,TGTGCCTGGAGCCCTAGCGGGAGCCACAATGAGCAGTTCTTC
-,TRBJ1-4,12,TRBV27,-,CASGNINEKLFF,TGTGCCAGCGGGAACATAAATGAAAAACTGTTTTTT
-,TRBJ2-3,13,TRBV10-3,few,CAISSGPQDTQYF,TGTGCCATCAGCTCCGGGCCCCAAGATACGCAGTATTTT
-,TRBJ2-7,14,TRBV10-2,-,CASSEDRSSYEQYF,TGCGCCAGCAGTGAAGACAGAAGCTCCTACGAGCAGTACTTC
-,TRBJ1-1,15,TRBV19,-,CASSIAPRGNTEAFF,TGTGCCAGTAGTATAGCCCCTAGGGGGAACACTGAAGCTTTCTTT
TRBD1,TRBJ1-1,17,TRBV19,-,CASSIDLGQGPNTEAFF,TGTGCCAGTAGTATAGATCTAGGACAGGGGCCCAACACTGAAGCTTTCTTT
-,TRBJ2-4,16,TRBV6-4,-,CASRRRPPLAKNIQYF,TGTGCCAGCAGAAGAAGGCCACCATTAGCCAAAAACATTCAGTACTTC
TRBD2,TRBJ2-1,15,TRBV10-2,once,CASSESTSGSDEQFF,TGCGCCAGCAGTGAGTCGACCAGCGGGAGTGATGAGCAGTTCTTC
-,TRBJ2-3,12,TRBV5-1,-,CASRFPGDTQYF,TGCGCCAGCAGGTTCCCCGGGGATACGCAGTATTTT
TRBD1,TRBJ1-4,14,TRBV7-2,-,CASSDRDRAEKLFF,TGTGCCAGCAGCGACCGGGACAGGGCGGAAAAACTGTTTTTT
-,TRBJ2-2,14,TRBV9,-,CASSVGLGTGELFF,TGTGCCAGCAGCGTCGGACTGGGCACCGGGGAGCTGTTTTTT
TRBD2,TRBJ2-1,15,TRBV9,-,CASSAGLAGVGWQFF,TGTGCCAGCAGCGCGGGACTAGCGGGAGTCGGATGGCAGTTCTTC
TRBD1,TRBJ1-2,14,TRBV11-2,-,CASSFIQGAEGYTF,TGTGCCAGCAGTTTTATCCAGGGGGCCGAGGGCTACACCTTC
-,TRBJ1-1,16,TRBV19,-,CASSLPGGAGNTEAFF,TGTGCCAGTAGTCTCCCAGGAGGGGCGGGGAACACTGAAGCTTTCTTT
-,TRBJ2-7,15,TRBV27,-,CASHSAFGISYEQYF,TGTGCCAGCCATTCAGCATTCGGGATCTCCTACGAGCAGTACTTC
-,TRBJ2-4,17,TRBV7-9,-,CASSLGNRLLAKNIQYF,TGTGCCAGCAGCTTAGGGAACAGGTTACTAGCCAAAAACATTCAGTACTTC